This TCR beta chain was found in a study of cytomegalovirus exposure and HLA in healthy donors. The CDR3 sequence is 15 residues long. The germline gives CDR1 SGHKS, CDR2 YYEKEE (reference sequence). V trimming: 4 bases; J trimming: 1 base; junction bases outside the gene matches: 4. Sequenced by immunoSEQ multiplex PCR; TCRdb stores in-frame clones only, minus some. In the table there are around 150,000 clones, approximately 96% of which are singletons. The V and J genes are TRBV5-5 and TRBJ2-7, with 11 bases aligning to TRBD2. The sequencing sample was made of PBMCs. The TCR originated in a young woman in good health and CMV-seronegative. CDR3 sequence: CASSPSGGPSYEQYF. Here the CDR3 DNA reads TGTGCCAGCAGCCCTAGCGGGGGGCCTTCCTACGAGCAGTACTTC.